This TCR beta chain appears in the sequencing data of a study of blood T cells in healthy people across ages. Findings of the study overall: It was held that the diversity estimates obtained from one million T cells were underestimates. In older individuals, TCR beta diversity per million T cells was lower, falling roughly linearly with age.

This clonotype has only a few counts. Antigen unknown. The authors isolated at least 6.5 million PBMCs per sample. The CDR3 has 13 amino acids. CDR1 is DFQATT, CDR2 SNEGSKA, per germline (reference sequence). V lost 5 bases, J lost 2 bases, and 11 bases lay in between. Alongside a J-beta primer mix, a sample-barcoded 5' primer served in a second PCR lasting about 7 to 11 cycles. MiXCR, run by TCRdb on the 5' RACE reads, gives a single entry per CDR3 protein. The repertoire holds over 1,500,000 distinct CDR3 sequences, with about 50% as singletons. Material: blood. The rearrangement uses TRBV20-1 and TRBJ2-3; D perhaps matches TRBD2 (6 bases). The receptor's source is a woman in her thirties or forties in good health. This CDR3 is CSAPRDFTDTQYF. The CDR3 region has the DNA TGCAGTGCTCCCCGGGACTTCACAGATACGCAGTATTTT.